Presented here are 13 T cell receptor beta chains from one specimen sequenced in a study of blood T cell repertoires in COVID-19. Measured with immunoSEQ multiplex PCR; TCRdb has only the in-frame clones, and not every one. The table records roughly 250,000 clones, about 90% of them present only once. What was sequenced was PBMCs or T cells enriched from blood (not recorded which). The origin of the receptors is a woman aged 18-29 years who had recovered from COVID-19.

The gene calls are TRBV28 and TRBJ1-3; tentative D call: TRBD1 (6 bases). Per the germline V gene, CDR1 is MDHEN and CDR2 is SYDVKM. The CDR3 sequence is 14 residues long. The germline V and J ends were trimmed by 8 bases and 0 bases, with 11 bases remaining between them. CDR3 in amino acids: CASRQGYSGNTIYF. Here the CDR3 DNA reads TGTGCCAGCCGTCAGGGGTACTCTGGAAACACCATATATTTT. Full variable domain (rest looked up from reference TRBV28 and TRBJ1-3): DVKVTQSSRYLVKRTGEKVFLECVQDMDHENMFWYRQDPGLGLRLIYFSYDVKMKEKGDIPEGYSVSREKKERFSLILESASTNQTSMYLCASRQGYSGNTIYFGEGSWLTVV.

This sequence joins TRBV7-9 and TRBJ2-2, with D perhaps matching TRBD2 (5 bases). This CDR3 comprises 13 residues. V shed 3 bases and J shed 5 bases, with 7 bases lying between them. Germline values: CDR1 SEHNR, CDR2 FQNEAQ (reference sequence). The CDR3 spells CASSFRRTGELFF. The CDR3 DNA follows: TGTGCCAGCAGCTTTAGGAGGACCGGGGAGCTGTTTTTT.

This rearrangement joins TRBV15 to TRBJ2-5, with a possible D match to TRBD2 (7 bases). CDR3 length: 19 amino acids. In germline, CDR1 is LNHNV, CDR2 YYDKDF (reference sequence). The V and J ends lost 0 bases and 5 bases respectively, with 25 bases between them. The CDR3 DNA sequence: TGTGCCACCAGCAGAGATCTGATAAGACTTGGCGGGGGCCGGGAGACCCAGTACTTC. Protein sequence: CATSRDLIRLGGGRETQYF.

The CDR3 DNA follows: TGTGCCAGCAGCTTAGGGGGGAGGTCCTACAATGAGCAGTTCTTC. It encodes CASSLGGRSYNEQFF. The chain combines TRBV7-2 with TRBJ2-1, with D perhaps TRBD2 (6 bases). Trimming shortened V by 1 base and J by 1 base, and 8 bases separated the two germline ends. The CDR3 extends over 15 amino acids. The germline V gene encodes CDR1 SGHTA and CDR2 FQGNSA.

V and J are TRBV5-4 and TRBJ2-6; TRBD1 agrees at 8 bases. Germline lookup yields CDR1 SGHNT and CDR2 YYREEE (reference sequence). Trimming removed 0 bases from V and 0 bases from J; junction bases left unmatched: 8. CDR3 length equals 19 residues. CDR3 sequence: CASSLGGTGGSSGANVLTF. The CDR3 DNA sequence: TGTGCCAGCAGCTTGGGGGGCACAGGGGGGAGCTCTGGGGCCAACGTCCTGACTTTC.

The J gene is TRBJ1-2, the V gene TRBV12-3 or TRBV12-4; D perhaps matches TRBD1 (6 bases). There are 12 residues in the CDR3. The V gene lost 4 bases and the J gene lost 4 bases, with 7 bases spanning the gap. The CDR3: CASSSGVYGYTF. CDR3 nucleotide sequence: TGTGCCAGCAGTTCAGGGGTCTATGGCTACACCTTC.

This clone was found once. V and J are TRBV3-1 (or the pseudogene TRBV3-2) and TRBJ2-1; unclear D gene. Germline CDR1 reads LGHDT; CDR2 reads YNNKEL (reference sequence). This CDR3 is 15 amino acids long. V dropped 0 bases and J dropped 3 bases, with 9 bases sitting between them. The CDR3 DNA follows: TGTGCCAGCAGCCAAGATACTGGTTACTACAATGAGCAGTTCTTC. Protein sequence: CASSQDTGYYNEQFF.

The CDR3 bases are TGCAGTGCTAGACGACATGATGGCTACACCTTC. Translation gives CSARRHDGYTF. This sequence joins TRBV20-1 and TRBJ1-2; D is undetermined. V was clipped by 2 bases and J by 6 bases, with 7 bases between them. CDR3 length equals 11 residues. Germline assignment: CDR1 DFQATT and CDR2 SNEGSKA (reference sequence).

The chain couples TRBV7-2 to TRBJ2-7; D might be TRBD1 (6 bases). Germline assignment: CDR1 SGHTA and CDR2 FQGNSA. Trimming cost V 3 bases and J 1 base, with 19 bases left between them. The length of the CDR3 is 17 residues. CDR3 protein: CASSFRSGRGISYEQYF. CDR3 in DNA: TGTGCCAGCAGCTTTCGGTCCGGCAGGGGTATTTCCTACGAGCAGTACTTC.

The rearrangement joins TRBV18 to TRBJ2-5; possibly TRBD2 for D (6 bases). In germline, CDR1 is KGHSH, CDR2 LQKENI. V gave up 6 bases and J gave up 7 bases, with 18 bases separating them. The CDR3 totals 14 residues. The CDR3 spells CASSAGGPLGTQYF. CDR3 bases: TGTGCCAGCTCGGCCGGGGGACCTTTAGGGACCCAGTACTTC.

The rearrangement links TRBV16 to TRBJ1-1, with unresolved D. Germline V gene lookup returns CDR1 KGHSY and CDR2 FQNENV. V was trimmed by 0 bases and J by 0 bases, leaving 5 bases between them. The CDR3 length is 14 residues. The CDR3 is CASSQSGVNTEAFF. Here the CDR3 DNA reads TGTGCCAGCAGCCAATCCGGGGTGAACACTGAAGCTTTCTTT.

The table lists this clone with a few counts. The rearrangement uses TRBV10-3 and TRBJ1-4; D is unresolved. This CDR3 contains 12 residues. V dropped 4 bases and J dropped 8 bases, with 8 bases sitting between them. Per the germline V gene, CDR1 is ENHRY and CDR2 is SYGVKD. In nucleotides, the CDR3 is TGTGCCATCAGTGTGAACAGCGAAAAACTGTTTTTT. This translates into CAISVNSEKLFF.

The chain joins TRBV11-2 to TRBJ2-7; TRBD2 might be the D (5 bases). CDR1 is SGHAT, CDR2 FQNNGV, per germline. With 1 base removed from V and 2 bases from J, the gap between germline ends came to 9 bases. This CDR3 is 14 amino acids long. The CDR3 protein is CASSLGPGAYEQYF. In DNA form, the CDR3 reads TGTGCCAGCAGCTTAGGGCCCGGGGCCTACGAGCAGTACTTC.